This T cell receptor (beta chain) is from a study of regulatory T cells in long-lasting Graves disease. Germline CDR1 is LNHDA and CDR2 is SQIVND (reference sequence). The CDR3 has 14 amino acids. Deletions cut 1 base from V and 3 bases from J, with 10 bases between. CDR3-region Arm-PCR and iRepertoire HTBI primers produced the TCR beta libraries. One entry per CDR3 protein, called by TCRdb with MiXCR from the multiplex PCR reads. Of around 500,000 distinct CDR3 sequences in the sample, less than 25% were seen once. This clonotype showed up just a few times. Its antigen is undetermined. Time point: persistent/refractory GD, antithyroid drugs over 5 years with positive TRAb. TCR sequences were obtained from RNA taken from PBMCs. Collection of peripheral blood (about 8.1 milliliters) was done using EDTA tubes. Findings and caveats of the study: Small numbers of samples may have cut accuracy. More public clonotypes were shared by persistent patients (around 2,500) than by new patients (roughly 910). Compared with new cases, persistent Graves' patients showed reduced TCR diversity.

The chain couples TRBV19 to TRBJ2-7, with a possible D match to TRBD2 (6 bases). This sample comprised peripheral blood mononuclear cells (PBMCs), obtained when the disease was refractory, from a patient treated with antithyroid drugs. The source of this sequence is a female donor with Graves disease. The CDR3 protein is CASSIGSGIYEQYF. CDR3 DNA: TGTGCCAGTAGTATAGGTAGCGGAATCTACGAGCAGTACTTC.